This T cell receptor (beta chain) was obtained from a study of T-cell reconstitution after alpha-beta-depleted transplantation in children. Construction of the TCRbeta library involved unique molecular identifiers. TCRdb redid the calling of the PCR reads with MiXCR, one entry per CDR3 protein. This sample has almost 250,000 distinct CDR3 sequences, with about 25% found just once. Findings of the study overall: Two months or so post-transplant, alpha-beta T cells reportedly derived from several hundred expanded graft clones. Elevated TCRbeta diversity at day 60 was traced, in some patients, to surviving recipient T cells and thymic progenitors. The authors attributed T-cell counts and diversity one year after transplant mostly to newly produced T cells.

With regard to this clonotype: What it recognizes is unknown.

CDR1 is SGHDT and CDR2 is YYEEEE in the germline V gene. This CDR3 contains 17 residues. The V and J ends lost 0 bases and 2 bases, in that order; junction bases with no gene match: 7. The sequence was collected from a girl aged 2 to 9 with Fanconi anemia, due to receive a stem cell transplant. This rearrangement joins TRBV5-6 to TRBJ2-3, with 9 bases lining up with TRBD1. This sample comprised PBMCs, obtained before TCRalphabeta/CD19-depleted stem cell transplant. CDR3 in amino acids: CASSLVGGQGYTDTQYF. The CDR3 DNA follows: TGTGCCAGCAGCTTGGTTGGGGGACAGGGATACACAGATACGCAGTATTTT.